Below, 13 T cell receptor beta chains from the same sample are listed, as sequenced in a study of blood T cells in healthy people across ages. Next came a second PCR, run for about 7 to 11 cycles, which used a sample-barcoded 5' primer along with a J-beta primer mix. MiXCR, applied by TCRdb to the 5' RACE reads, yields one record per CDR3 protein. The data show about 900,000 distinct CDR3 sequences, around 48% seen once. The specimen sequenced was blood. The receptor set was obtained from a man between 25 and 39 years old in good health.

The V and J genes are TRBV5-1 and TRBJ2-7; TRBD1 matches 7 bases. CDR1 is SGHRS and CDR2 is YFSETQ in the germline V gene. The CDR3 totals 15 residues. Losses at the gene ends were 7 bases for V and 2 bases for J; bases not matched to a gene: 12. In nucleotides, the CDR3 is TGCGCCAGCGGGGGCGGACAGGACGATCCCTACGAGCAGTACTTC. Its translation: CASGGGQDDPYEQYF.

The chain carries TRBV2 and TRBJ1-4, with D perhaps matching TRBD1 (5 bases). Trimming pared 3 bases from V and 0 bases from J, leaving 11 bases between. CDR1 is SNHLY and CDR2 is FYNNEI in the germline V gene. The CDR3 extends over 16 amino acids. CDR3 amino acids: CASSDTGEATNEKLFF. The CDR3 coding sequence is TGTGCCAGCAGTGACACAGGTGAAGCAACTAATGAAAAACTGTTTTTT.

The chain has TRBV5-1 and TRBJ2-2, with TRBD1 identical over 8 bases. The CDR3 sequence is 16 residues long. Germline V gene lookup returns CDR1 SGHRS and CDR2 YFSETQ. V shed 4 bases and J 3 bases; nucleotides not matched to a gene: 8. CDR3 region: CASSRTAQGDTGELFF. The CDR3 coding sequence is TGCGCCAGCAGCCGTACCGCACAGGGGGACACCGGGGAGCTGTTTTTT.

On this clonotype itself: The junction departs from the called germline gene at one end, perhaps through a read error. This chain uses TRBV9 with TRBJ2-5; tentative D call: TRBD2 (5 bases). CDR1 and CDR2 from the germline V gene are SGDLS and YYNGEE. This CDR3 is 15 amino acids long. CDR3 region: CTSSVSSGHQETQYF. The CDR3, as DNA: TGTACCAGCAGCGTAAGCAGCGGCCACCAAGAGACCCAGTACTTC.

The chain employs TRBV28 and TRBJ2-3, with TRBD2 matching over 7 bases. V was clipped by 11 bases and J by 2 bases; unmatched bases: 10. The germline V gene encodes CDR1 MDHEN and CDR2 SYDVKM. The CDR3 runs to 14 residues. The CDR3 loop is CAGRAQAVTDTQYF. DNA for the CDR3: TGTGCCGGGAGGGCCCAGGCTGTCACAGATACGCAGTATTTT.

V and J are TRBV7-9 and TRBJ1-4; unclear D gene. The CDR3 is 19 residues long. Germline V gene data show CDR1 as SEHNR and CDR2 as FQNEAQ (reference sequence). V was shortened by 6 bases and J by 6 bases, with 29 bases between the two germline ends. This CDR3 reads CASSLTRTGNRGIDEKLFF. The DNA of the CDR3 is TGTGCCAGCAGTTTGACTCGGACGGGTAACAGAGGGATTGATGAAAAACTGTTTTTT.

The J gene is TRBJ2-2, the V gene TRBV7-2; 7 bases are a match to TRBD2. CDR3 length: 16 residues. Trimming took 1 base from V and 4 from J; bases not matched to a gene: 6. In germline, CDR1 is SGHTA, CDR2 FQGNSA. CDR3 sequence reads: CASSLGGGVATGELFF. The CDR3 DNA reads TGTGCCAGCAGCTTAGGGGGGGGAGTCGCCACCGGGGAGCTGTTTTTT.

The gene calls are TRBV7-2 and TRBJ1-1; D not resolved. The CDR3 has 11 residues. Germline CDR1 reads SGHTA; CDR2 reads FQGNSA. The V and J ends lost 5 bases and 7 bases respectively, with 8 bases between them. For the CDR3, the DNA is TGTGCCAGCAGCGAAAGGTATGAAGCTTTCTTT. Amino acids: CASSERYEAFF.

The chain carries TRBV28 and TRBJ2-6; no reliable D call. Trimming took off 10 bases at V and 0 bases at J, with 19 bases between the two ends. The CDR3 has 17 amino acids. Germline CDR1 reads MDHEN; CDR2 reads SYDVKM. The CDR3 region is CANSLLGGYSGANVLTF. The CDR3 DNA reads TGTGCCAACAGCCTCTTAGGCGGCTACTCTGGGGCCAACGTCCTGACTTTC.

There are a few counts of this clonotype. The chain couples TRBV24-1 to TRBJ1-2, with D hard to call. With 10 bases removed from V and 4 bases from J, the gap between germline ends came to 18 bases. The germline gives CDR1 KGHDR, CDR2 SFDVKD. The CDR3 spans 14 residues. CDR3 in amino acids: CATRGAADGYGYTF. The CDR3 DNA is TGTGCCACTAGAGGAGCCGCCGACGGCTATGGCTACACCTTC.

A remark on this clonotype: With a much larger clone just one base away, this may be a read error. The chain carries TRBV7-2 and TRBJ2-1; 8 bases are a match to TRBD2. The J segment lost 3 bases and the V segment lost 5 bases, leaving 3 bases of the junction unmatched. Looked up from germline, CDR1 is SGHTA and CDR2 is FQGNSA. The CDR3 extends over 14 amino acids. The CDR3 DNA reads TGTGCCAGCAGCGTCCTAGCGGGCTACAATGAGCAGTTCTTC. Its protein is CASSVLAGYNEQFF.

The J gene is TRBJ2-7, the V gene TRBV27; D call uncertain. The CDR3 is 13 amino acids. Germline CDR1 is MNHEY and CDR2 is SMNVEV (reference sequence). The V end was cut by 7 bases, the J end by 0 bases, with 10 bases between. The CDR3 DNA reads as TGTGCCAGCAAAGAGGCCCTCTCCTACGAGCAGTACTTC. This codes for CASKEALSYEQYF.

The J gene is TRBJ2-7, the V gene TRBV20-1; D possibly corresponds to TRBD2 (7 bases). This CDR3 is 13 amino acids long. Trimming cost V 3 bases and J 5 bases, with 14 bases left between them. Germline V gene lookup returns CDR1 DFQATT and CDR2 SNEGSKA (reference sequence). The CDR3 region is CSARAGARNEQYF. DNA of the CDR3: TGCAGTGCTAGGGCGGGGGCCCGCAACGAGCAGTACTTC.